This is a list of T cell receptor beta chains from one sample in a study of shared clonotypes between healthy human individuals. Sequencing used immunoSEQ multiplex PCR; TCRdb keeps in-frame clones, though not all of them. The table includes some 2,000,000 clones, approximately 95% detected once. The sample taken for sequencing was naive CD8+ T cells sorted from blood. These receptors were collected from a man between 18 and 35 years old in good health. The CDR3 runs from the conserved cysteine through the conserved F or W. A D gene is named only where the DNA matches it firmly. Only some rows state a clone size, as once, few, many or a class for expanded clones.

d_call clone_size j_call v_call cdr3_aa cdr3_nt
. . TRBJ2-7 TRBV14 CASSQSGESYEQYF TGTGCCAGCAGCCAATCAGGGGAGTCCTACGAGCAGTACTTC
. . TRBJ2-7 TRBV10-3 CAISESDGSYYEQYF TGTGCCATCAGTGAGTCAGACGGTTCCTACTACGAGCAGTACTTC
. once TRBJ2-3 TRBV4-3 CASSQDQMGTSTDTQYF TGCGCCAGCAGCCAAGATCAGATGGGAACTAGCACAGATACGCAGTATTTT
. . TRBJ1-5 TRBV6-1 CASRERVTNQPQHF TGTGCCAGCAGGGAGAGGGTTACCAATCAGCCCCAGCATTTT
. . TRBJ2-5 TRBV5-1 CASSLGLAAYQETQYF TGCGCCAGCAGCTTGGGCCTAGCCGCGTACCAAGAGACCCAGTACTTC
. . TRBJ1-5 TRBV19 CASSGRDNNQPQHF TGTGCCAGTAGCGGTAGGGACAACAATCAGCCCCAGCATTTT
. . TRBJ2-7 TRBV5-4 CASSGLYEQYF TGTGCCAGCAGCGGTCTCTACGAGCAGTACTTC
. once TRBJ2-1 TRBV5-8 CASSSREFPYNEQFF TGTGCCAGCAGCTCCCGGGAGTTCCCCTACAATGAGCAGTTCTTC
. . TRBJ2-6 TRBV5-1 CASGLEGERISSGANVLTF TGCGCCAGCGGCCTCGAGGGGGAGCGGATCAGCTCTGGGGCCAACGTCCTGACTTTC
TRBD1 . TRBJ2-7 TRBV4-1 CASSQRQGADEQYF TGCGCCAGCAGCCAAAGGCAGGGGGCGGACGAGCAGTACTTC
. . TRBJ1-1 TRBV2 CASTNMNTEAFF TGTGCCAGCACCAATATGAACACTGAAGCTTTCTTT
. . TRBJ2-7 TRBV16 CASSHGGPEQYF TGTGCCAGCAGCCATGGCGGTCCCGAGCAGTACTTC
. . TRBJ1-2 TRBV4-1 CASSNRPGGYGYTF TGCGCCAGCAGTAACAGGCCCGGGGGCTATGGCTACACCTTC
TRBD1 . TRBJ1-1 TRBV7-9 CASSSPLGQANTEAFF TGTGCCAGCAGCTCCCCATTGGGACAGGCCAACACTGAAGCTTTCTTT
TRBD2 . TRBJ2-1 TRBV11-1 CASSELAGGYNEQFF TGTGCCAGCAGCGAACTAGCGGGGGGGTACAATGAGCAGTTCTTC
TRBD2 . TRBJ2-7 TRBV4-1 CASSPSGRGETYEQYF TGCGCCAGCAGCCCAAGCGGGCGGGGGGAAACCTACGAGCAGTACTTC
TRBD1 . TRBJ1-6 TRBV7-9 CASSLTGAYNSPLHF TGTGCCAGCAGCCTGACAGGGGCTTATAATTCACCCCTCCACTTT
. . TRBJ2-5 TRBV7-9 CASSSSLQETQYF TGTGCCAGCAGCTCGTCCCTTCAAGAGACCCAGTACTTC
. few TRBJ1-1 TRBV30 CAWNYRAEAFF TGTGCCTGGAACTACAGGGCTGAAGCTTTCTTT
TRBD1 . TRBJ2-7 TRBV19 CASSMGQGYEQYF TGTGCCAGTTCAATGGGACAGGGGTACGAGCAGTACTTC
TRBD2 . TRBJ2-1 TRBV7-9 CASRLEREGPGNEQFF TGTGCCAGCAGGCTCGAGCGGGAGGGCCCGGGGAATGAGCAGTTCTTC
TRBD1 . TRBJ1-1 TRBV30 CAWSVGTGGTVAFF TGTGCCTGGAGTGTAGGGACAGGGGGGACTGTAGCTTTCTTT
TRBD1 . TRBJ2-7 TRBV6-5 CASSWGTAYEQYF TGTGCCAGCAGTTGGGGGACAGCCTACGAGCAGTACTTC
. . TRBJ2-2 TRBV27 CASSPDMESGELFF TGTGCCAGCAGTCCCGATATGGAATCCGGGGAGCTGTTTTTT
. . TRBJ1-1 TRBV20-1 CSARSIPEAFF TGCAGTGCTAGAAGTATCCCAGAAGCTTTCTTT
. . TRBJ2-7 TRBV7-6 CASSPGQSYEQYF TGTGCCAGCAGCCCTGGACAGAGCTACGAGCAGTACTTC
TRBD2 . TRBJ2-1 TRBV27 CASSAGGPYNEQFF TGTGCCAGCAGCGCGGGGGGCCCCTACAATGAGCAGTTCTTC
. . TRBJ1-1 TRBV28 CASSFRPLGTEAFF TGTGCCAGCAGCTTCCGACCCCTGGGGACTGAAGCTTTCTTT
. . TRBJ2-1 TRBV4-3 CASSQDPPGGADNEQFF TGCGCCAGCAGCCAAGATCCCCCCGGGGGAGCGGACAATGAGCAGTTCTTC
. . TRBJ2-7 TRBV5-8 CASSLNLVYEQYF TGTGCCAGCAGCTTGAATCTCGTCTACGAGCAGTACTTC
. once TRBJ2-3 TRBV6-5 CASSYSAWDTQYF TGTGCCAGCAGTTACTCAGCCTGGGATACGCAGTATTTT
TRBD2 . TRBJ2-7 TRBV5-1 CASSPGTSGYEQYF TGCGCCAGCAGCCCCGGGACTAGCGGCTACGAGCAGTACTTC
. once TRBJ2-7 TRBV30 CAWSVQWSEQYF TGTGCCTGGAGTGTACAGTGGTCCGAGCAGTACTTC
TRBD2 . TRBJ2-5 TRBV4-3 CASSYTSGSRETQYF TGCGCCAGCAGCTATACTAGCGGGAGTAGAGAGACCCAGTACTTC
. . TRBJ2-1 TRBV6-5 CASSYTSAYNEQFF TGTGCCAGCAGTTACACTAGTGCCTACAATGAGCAGTTCTTC
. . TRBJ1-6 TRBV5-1 CASSLEWSLNDSPLHF TGCGCCAGCAGCTTGGAGTGGAGTCTTAATGATTCACCCCTCCACTTT
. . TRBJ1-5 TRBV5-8 CASSFGSYSNQPQHF TGTGCCAGCAGCTTCGGAAGCTATAGCAATCAGCCCCAGCATTTT
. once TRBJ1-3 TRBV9 CASSVEASSGNTIYF TGTGCCAGCAGCGTAGAGGCGAGCTCTGGAAACACCATATATTTT
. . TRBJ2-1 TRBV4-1 CASTSEGQGSSYNEQFF TGCGCCAGCACCTCAGAGGGGCAGGGGAGCTCCTACAATGAGCAGTTCTTC
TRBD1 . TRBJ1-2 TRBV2 CASSLGQGGYGYTF TGTGCCAGCAGTTTAGGACAGGGGGGCTATGGCTACACCTTC
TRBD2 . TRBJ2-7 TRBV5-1 CASSYGLAHVYEQYF TGCGCCAGCAGCTATGGACTAGCCCATGTCTACGAGCAGTACTTC
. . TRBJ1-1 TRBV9 CASSVSSVGNTEAFF TGTGCCAGCAGCGTATCTTCAGTAGGGAACACTGAAGCTTTCTTT
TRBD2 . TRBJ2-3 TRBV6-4 CASRALAGGTTDTQYF TGTGCCAGCAGAGCACTAGCGGGAGGGACCACAGATACGCAGTATTTT
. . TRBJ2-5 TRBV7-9 CASSLLVAAQETQYF TGTGCCAGCAGCTTATTAGTAGCGGCACAAGAGACCCAGTACTTC
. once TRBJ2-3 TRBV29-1 CSVERAIRGSITDTQYF TGCAGCGTCGAAAGGGCCATTCGGGGGTCGATCACAGATACGCAGTATTTT
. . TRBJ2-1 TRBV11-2 CASSYRTAYNEQFF TGTGCCAGCAGCTACCGGACTGCCTACAATGAGCAGTTCTTC
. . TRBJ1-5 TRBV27 CASSSGGWSNQPQHF TGTGCCAGCAGTTCTGGGGGATGGAGCAATCAGCCCCAGCATTTT
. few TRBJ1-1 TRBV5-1 CASSTGWDFMNTEAFF TGCGCCAGCAGCACGGGCTGGGATTTCATGAACACTGAAGCTTTCTTT
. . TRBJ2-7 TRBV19 CASSIDPEGYEQYF TGTGCCAGTAGTATAGACCCGGAGGGCTACGAGCAGTACTTC
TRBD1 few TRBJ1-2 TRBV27 CASSPLRLVDDRAANYGYTF TGTGCCAGCAGTCCGCTCCGCTTAGTCGATGACAGGGCCGCTAACTATGGCTACACCTTC
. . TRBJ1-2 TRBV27 CASSLDASVRTNYGYTF TGTGCCAGCAGTTTAGACGCTTCGGTACGGACTAACTATGGCTACACCTTC
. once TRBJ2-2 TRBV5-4 CASSLGNTGELFF TGTGCCAGCAGCCTTGGGAACACCGGGGAGCTGTTTTTT
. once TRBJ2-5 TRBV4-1 CASSLGQLQETQYF TGCGCCAGCAGTCTCGGCCAACTCCAAGAGACCCAGTACTTC
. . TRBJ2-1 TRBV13 CASSSGLNPNEQFF TGTGCCAGCAGTTCGGGACTTAATCCCAATGAGCAGTTCTTC
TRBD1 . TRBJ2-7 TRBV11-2 CASSHETGFYEQYF TGTGCCAGCAGCCACGAGACAGGGTTCTACGAGCAGTACTTC
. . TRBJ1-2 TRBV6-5 CASSYSRTADYGYTF TGTGCCAGCAGTTACTCGCGGACAGCCGACTATGGCTACACCTTC
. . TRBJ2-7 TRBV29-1 CSAGEGITYEQYF TGCAGCGCCGGAGAGGGAATAACCTACGAGCAGTACTTC
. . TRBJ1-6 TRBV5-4 CASTSNNSPLHF TGTGCCAGCACTTCTAATAATTCACCCCTCCACTTT
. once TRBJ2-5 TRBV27 CASSNGETQYF TGTGCCAGCAGTAACGGGGAGACCCAGTACTTC
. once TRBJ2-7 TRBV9 CASSVGDTEQYF TGTGCCAGCAGCGTAGGGGACACGGAGCAGTACTTC